This is a list of T cell receptor beta chains from one sample in a study of cytomegalovirus exposure and HLA in healthy donors. The repertoire was sequenced with immunoSEQ multiplex PCR; TCRdb's copy has only in-frame clones and lacks some. The sample has some 160,000 clones. The sequenced sample was PBMCs. These receptor sequences come from a young man in good health and CMV-seronegative. The CDR3 runs from the conserved cysteine through the conserved F or W. D genes are given only for firm matches.

TRBV18	NA	TRBJ1-2	CASSTGPGKAYGYTF	TGTGCCAGCTCTACCGGGCCAGGGAAGGCGTATGGCTACACCTTC
TRBV7-2	NA	TRBJ2-2	CASSPGFGGSAPGELFF	TGTGCCAGCAGCCCCGGTTTCGGAGGGAGCGCGCCCGGGGAGCTGTTTTTT
TRBV7-3	NA	TRBJ2-2	CASSLDISNTGELFF	TGTGCCAGCAGCTTAGACATATCGAACACCGGGGAGCTGTTTTTT
TRBV5-1	TRBD1	TRBJ2-1	CASSTQPGQGYNEQFF	TGCGCCAGCAGTACTCAGCCGGGACAGGGCTACAATGAGCAGTTCTTC
TRBV12-5	NA	TRBJ1-5	CASGLQGGRQPQHF	TGTGCTAGTGGCTTACAGGGTGGGCGTCAGCCCCAGCATTTT
TRBV10-3	TRBD1	TRBJ1-1	CATRTGEGTNTEAFF	TGTGCCACCCGGACAGGGGAAGGGACGAACACTGAAGCTTTCTTT
TRBV14	TRBD2	TRBJ2-2	CASSPSGATAGELFF	TGTGCCAGCAGTCCTAGCGGGGCCACGGCCGGGGAGCTGTTTTTT
TRBV20-1	NA	TRBJ2-7	CSAGNYEQYF	TGCAGTGCTGGAAACTACGAGCAGTACTTC
TRBV6-5	TRBD2	TRBJ2-3	CASSYSAGGADTQYF	TGTGCCAGCAGTTACTCGGCGGGAGGGGCAGATACGCAGTATTTT
TRBV5-1	TRBD2	TRBJ2-7	CASSLEGRVSYEQYF	TGCGCCAGCAGCTTGGAAGGGAGGGTTTCCTACGAGCAGTACTTC